This TCR beta chain derives from a study of blood T cell repertoires in COVID-19. Across the study: In each case, the material was cDNA or gDNA derived from T cells, B-cell-depleted T cells, or PBMCs.

Under the authors' procedure: It was from reference gene primer amplification that nucleated cell counts were estimated. Sequenced by immunoSEQ multiplex PCR; TCRdb stores in-frame clones only, minus some. V and J calls plus clone size are reproduced from that table; the DNA served to infer D and trimming. Seen here are more than 110,000 clones, approximately 78% observed once, and the top ten hold less than 5%. Germline values: CDR1 SGHTA, CDR2 FQGNSA. CDR3 size: 15 residues. The trim removed 1 base at V and 3 bases at J, leaving 3 bases unmatched. The chain couples TRBV7-2 to TRBJ2-5; TRBD2 matches at 9 bases. The sample taken for sequencing was peripheral blood. This receptor was obtained from a woman older than 75 with acute or convalescent COVID-19. CDR3 DNA sequence: TGTGCCAGCAGCTTAGGGCTAGCGGGGAAAGAGACCCAGTACTTC. This translates into CASSLGLAGKETQYF.